This entry features one T cell receptor (beta chain) sequence. As handled by the study authors: Scientists estimated how many nucleated cells there were by amplifying reference gene primers. Sequenced by immunoSEQ multiplex PCR; TCRdb stores in-frame clones only, minus some. V and J calls and clone size are as listed in that table; D and trimming were resolved from the DNA. Altogether under 350,000 clones are present, roughly 86% being singletons, with the ten largest covering 1.3%. The record originates from a study of blood T cell repertoires in COVID-19. Study-wide background: Samples representing acute and convalescent COVID-19 were sourced from the United States, Italy and Spain. T cells, B-cell-depleted T cells, or PBMCs provided the cDNA or gDNA that served as material.

Trimming removed 2 bases at V and 8 bases at J, with 5 bases between. Per the germline V gene, CDR1 is SGHDT and CDR2 is YYEEEE. CDR3 length: 11 residues. This receptor was obtained from a man aged 65 to 79 with acute or convalescent COVID-19. The sample comprised peripheral blood. The chain has TRBV5-6 and TRBJ2-4, with D hard to call. CDR3 DNA sequence: TGTGCCAGCAGCTTTAATGACATTCAGTACTTC. This sequence encodes CASSFNDIQYF.